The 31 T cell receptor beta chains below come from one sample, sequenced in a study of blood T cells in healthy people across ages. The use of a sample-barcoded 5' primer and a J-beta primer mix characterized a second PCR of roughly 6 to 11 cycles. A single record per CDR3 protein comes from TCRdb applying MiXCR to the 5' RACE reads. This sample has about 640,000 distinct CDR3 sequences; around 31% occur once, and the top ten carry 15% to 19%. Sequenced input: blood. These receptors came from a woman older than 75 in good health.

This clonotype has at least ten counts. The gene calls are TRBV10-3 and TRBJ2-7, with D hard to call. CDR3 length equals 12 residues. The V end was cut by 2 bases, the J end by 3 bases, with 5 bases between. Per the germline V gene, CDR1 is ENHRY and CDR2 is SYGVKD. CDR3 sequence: CAISEGGYEQYF. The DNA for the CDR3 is TGTGCCATCAGTGAGGGTGGCTACGAGCAGTACTTC.

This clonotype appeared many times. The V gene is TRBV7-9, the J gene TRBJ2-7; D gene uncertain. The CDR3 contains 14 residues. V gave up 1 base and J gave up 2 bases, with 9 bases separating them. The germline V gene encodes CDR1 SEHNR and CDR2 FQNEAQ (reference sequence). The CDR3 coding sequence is TGTGCCAGCAGCTTAGATCTGGTACCCTACGAGCAGTACTTC. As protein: CASSLDLVPYEQYF.

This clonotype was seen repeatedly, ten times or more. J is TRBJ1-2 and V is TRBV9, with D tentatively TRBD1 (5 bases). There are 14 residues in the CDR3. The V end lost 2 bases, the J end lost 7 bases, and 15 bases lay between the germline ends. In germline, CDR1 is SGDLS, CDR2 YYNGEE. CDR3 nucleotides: TGTGCCAGCAGCGTTGACAGCTCTCGGGGTGGCTACACCTTC. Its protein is CASSVDSSRGGYTF.

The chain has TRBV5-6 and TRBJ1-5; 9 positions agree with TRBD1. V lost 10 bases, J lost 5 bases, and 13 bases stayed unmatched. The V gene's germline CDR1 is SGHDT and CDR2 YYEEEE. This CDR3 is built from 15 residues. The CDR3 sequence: CASGTGLSRDQPQHF. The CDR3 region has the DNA TGTGCCTCCGGGACAGGGCTCTCTCGGGATCAGCCCCAGCATTTT.

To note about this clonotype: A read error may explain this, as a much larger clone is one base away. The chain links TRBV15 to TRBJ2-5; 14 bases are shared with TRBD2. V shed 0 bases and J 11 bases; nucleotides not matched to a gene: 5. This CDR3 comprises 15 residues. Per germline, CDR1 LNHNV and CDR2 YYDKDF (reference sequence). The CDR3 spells CATSREGLAGDEQYF. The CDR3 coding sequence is TGTGCCACCAGCAGAGAGGGACTAGCGGGGGATGAGCAGTACTTC.

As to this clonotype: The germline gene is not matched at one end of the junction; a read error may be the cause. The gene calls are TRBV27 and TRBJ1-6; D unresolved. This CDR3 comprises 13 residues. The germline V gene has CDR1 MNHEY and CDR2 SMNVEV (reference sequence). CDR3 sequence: CACSSLINSPLHF. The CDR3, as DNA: TGTGCCTGCAGTTCCCTAATTAATTCACCCCTCCACTTT.

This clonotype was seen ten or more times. Written as DNA, the CDR3 is TGTGCCAGCAGTTTATTAGGCGGCAATTCACCCCTCCACTTT. As protein: CASSLLGGNSPLHF. V and J are TRBV12-3 or TRBV12-4 and TRBJ1-6, with D uncertain. This CDR3 is 14 amino acids long. V was trimmed by 2 bases and J by 7 bases, leaving 9 bases between them.

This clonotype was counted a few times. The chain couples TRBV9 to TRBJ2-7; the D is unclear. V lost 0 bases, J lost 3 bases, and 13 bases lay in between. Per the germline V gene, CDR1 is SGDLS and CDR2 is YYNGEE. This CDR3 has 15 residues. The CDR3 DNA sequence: TGTGCCAGCAGCGTAGGTTCGGAATCTAACTACGAGCAGTACTTC. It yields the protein CASSVGSESNYEQYF.

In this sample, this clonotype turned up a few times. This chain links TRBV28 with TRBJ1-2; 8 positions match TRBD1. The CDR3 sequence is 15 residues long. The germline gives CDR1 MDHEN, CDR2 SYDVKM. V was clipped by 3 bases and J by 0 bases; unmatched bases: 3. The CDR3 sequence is CASSFQGATNYGYTF. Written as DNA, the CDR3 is TGTGCCAGCAGTTTTCAGGGGGCTACTAACTATGGCTACACCTTC.

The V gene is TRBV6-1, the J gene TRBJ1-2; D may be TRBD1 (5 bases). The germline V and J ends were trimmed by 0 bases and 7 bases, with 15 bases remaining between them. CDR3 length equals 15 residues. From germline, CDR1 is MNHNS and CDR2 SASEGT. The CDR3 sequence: CASSEATTGRSGYTF. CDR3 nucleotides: TGTGCCAGCAGTGAAGCGACAACGGGACGAAGTGGCTACACCTTC.

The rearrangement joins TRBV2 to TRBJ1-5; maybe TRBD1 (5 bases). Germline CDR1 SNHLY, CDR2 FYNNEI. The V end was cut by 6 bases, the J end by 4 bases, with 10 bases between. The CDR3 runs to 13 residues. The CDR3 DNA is TGTGCCAGCAGCGGGACGGCAAATCAGCCCCAGCATTTT. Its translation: CASSGTANQPQHF. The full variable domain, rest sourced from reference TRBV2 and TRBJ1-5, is EPEVTQTPSHQVTQMGQEVILRCVPISNHLYFYWYRQILGQKVEFLVSFYNNEISEKSEIFDDQFSVERPDGSNFTLKIRSTKLEDSAMYFCASSGTANQPQHFGDGTRLSIL.

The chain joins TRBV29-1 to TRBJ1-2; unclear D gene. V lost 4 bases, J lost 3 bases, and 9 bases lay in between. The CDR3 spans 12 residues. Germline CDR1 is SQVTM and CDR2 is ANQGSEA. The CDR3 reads CSVVGSDYGYTF. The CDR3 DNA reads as TGCAGCGTTGTAGGGTCGGACTATGGCTACACCTTC.

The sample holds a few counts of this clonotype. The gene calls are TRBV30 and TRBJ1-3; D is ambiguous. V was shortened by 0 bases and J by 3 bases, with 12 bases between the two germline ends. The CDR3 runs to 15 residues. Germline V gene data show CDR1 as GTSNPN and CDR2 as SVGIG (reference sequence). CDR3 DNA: TGTGCCTGGAGTGTAGATGCCGGGGTTGGAAACACCATATATTTT. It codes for CAWSVDAGVGNTIYF. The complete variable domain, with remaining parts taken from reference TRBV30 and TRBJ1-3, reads SQTIHQWPATLVQPVGSPLSLECTVEGTSNPNLYWYRQAAGRGLQLLFYSVGIGQISSEVPQNLSASRPQDRQFILSSKKLLLSDSGFYLCAWSVDAGVGNTIYFGEGSWLTVV.

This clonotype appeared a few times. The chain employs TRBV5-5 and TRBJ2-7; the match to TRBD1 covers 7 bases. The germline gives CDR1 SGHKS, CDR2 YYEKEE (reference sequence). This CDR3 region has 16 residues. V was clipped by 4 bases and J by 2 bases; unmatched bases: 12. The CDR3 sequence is CASSQNRGIFPYEQYF. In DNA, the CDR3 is TGTGCCAGCAGCCAAAACAGGGGAATATTCCCCTACGAGCAGTACTTC.

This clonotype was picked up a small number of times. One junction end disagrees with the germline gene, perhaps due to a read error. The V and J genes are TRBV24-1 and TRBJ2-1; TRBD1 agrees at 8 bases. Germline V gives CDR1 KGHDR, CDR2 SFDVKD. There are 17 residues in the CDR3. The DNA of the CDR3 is TGTGCCACCAGTGGCCCCTCCCCAGGGGGCGCGGGTAATGAGCGGTTCTTC. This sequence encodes CATSGPSPGGAGNERFF.

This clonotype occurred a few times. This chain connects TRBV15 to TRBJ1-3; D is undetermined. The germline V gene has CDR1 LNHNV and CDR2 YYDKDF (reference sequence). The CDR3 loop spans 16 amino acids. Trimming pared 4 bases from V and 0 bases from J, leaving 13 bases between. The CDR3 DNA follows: TGTGCCACCAGCATAGATGGCGGTTACTCTGGAAACACCATATATTTT. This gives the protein CATSIDGGYSGNTIYF.

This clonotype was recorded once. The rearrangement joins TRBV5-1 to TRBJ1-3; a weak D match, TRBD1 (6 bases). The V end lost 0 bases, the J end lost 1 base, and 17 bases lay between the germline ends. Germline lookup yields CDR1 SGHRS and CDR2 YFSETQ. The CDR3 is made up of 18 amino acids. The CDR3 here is CASSLAGAGRGSGNTIYF. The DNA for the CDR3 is TGCGCCAGCAGCTTGGCGGGGGCAGGGCGAGGATCTGGAAACACCATATATTTT.

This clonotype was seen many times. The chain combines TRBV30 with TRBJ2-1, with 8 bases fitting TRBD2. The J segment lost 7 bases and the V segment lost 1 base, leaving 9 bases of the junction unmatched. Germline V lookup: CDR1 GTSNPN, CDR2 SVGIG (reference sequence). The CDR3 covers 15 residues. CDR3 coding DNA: TGTGCCTGGAGTGAAACGGGGGGGCCGGGGAATGAGCAGTTCTTC. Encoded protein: CAWSETGGPGNEQFF. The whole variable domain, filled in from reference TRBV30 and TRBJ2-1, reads SQTIHQWPATLVQPVGSPLSLECTVEGTSNPNLYWYRQAAGRGLQLLFYSVGIGQISSEVPQNLSASRPQDRQFILSSKKLLLSDSGFYLCAWSETGGPGNEQFFGPGTRLTVL.

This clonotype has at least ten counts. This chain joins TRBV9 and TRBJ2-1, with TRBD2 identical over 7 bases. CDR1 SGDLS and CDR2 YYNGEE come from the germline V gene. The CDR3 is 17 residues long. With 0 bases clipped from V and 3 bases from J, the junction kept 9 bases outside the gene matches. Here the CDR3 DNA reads TGTGCCAGCAGCGTAGGGTTGGGAGCGGGGAGCTACAATGAGCAGTTCTTC. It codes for CASSVGLGAGSYNEQFF. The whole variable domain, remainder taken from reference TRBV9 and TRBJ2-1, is DSGVTQTPKHLITATGQRVTLRCSPRSGDLSVYWYQQSLDQGLQFLIQYYNGEERAKGNILERFSAQQFPDLHSELNLSSLELGDSALYFCASSVGLGAGSYNEQFFGPGTRLTVL.

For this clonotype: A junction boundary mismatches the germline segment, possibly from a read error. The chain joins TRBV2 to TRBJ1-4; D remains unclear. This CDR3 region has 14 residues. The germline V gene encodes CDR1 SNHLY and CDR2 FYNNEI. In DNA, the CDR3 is TGTGCCAGCAGTGAGGGCCGAACTAATGAAAAACGGTTTTTT. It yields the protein CASSEGRTNEKRFF.

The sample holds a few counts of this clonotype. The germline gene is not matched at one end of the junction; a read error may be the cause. The CDR3: CANSSNWGLAGVSDTQYF. For the CDR3, the DNA is TGCGCCAACAGCTCAAACTGGGGACTAGCGGGGGTCTCAGATACGCAGTATTTT. The V and J genes are TRBV7-2 and TRBJ2-3, with TRBD2 identical over 14 bases. Germline CDR1 reads SGHTA; CDR2 reads FQGNSA. The CDR3 totals 18 residues.

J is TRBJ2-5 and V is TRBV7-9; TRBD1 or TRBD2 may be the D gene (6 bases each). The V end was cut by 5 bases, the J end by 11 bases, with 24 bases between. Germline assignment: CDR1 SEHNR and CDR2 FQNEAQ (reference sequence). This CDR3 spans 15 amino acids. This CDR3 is CASSLEGGSTYKQYF. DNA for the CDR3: TGTGCCAGCAGCCTAGAGGGGGGTAGCACCTACAAGCAGTACTTC.

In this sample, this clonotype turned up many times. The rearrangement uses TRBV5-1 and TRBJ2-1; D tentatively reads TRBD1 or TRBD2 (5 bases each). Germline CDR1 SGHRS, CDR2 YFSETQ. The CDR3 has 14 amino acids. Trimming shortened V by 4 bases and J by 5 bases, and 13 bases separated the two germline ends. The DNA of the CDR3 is TGCGCCAGCAGCCCCGGAGGCAGGGACAATGAGCAGTTCTTC. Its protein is CASSPGGRDNEQFF. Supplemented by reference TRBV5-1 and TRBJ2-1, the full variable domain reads KAGVTQTPRYLIKTRGQQVTLSCSPISGHRSVSWYQQTPGQGLQFLFEYFSETQRNKGNFPGRFSGRQFSNSRSEMNVSTLELGDSALYLCASSPGGRDNEQFFGPGTRLTVL.

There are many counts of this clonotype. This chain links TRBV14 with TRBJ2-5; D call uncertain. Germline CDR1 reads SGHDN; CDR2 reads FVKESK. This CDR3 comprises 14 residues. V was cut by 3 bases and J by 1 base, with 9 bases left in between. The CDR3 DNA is TGTGCCAGCAGCCACCGACCTAGCCAAGAGACCCAGTACTTC. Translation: CASSHRPSQETQYF.

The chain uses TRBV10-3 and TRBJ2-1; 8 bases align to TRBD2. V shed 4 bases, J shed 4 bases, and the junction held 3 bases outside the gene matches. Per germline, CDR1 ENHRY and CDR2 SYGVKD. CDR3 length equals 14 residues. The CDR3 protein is CAISAGGLYNEQFF. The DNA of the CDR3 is TGTGCCATCAGTGCGGGGGGGCTGTACAATGAGCAGTTCTTC.

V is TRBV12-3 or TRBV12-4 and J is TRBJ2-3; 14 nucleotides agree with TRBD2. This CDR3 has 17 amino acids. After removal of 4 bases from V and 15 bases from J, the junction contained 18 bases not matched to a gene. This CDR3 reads CASSSGLAGGSTDAEYF. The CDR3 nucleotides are TGTGCCAGCAGTTCCGGACTAGCGGGGGGAAGCACAGATGCGGAATATTTT.

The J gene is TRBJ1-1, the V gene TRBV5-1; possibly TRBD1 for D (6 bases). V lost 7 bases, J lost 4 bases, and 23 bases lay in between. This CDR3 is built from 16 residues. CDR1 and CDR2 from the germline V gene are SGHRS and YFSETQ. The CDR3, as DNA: TGCGCCAGCCGTCCCGAGGGGGGGTCCAGGGGCACTGAAGCTTTCTTT. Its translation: CASRPEGGSRGTEAFF.

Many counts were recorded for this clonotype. The CDR3 sequence: CASSFGSRDISYEQYF. The CDR3 nucleotides read TGTGCCAGCAGCTTCGGATCCCGGGACATCTCCTACGAGCAGTACTTC. The V call is TRBV7-2, the J call TRBJ2-7; TRBD1 is a possible D gene (6 bases). V dropped 3 bases and J dropped 0 bases, with 15 bases sitting between them. Germline assignment: CDR1 SGHTA and CDR2 FQGNSA. The CDR3 is 16 residues long.

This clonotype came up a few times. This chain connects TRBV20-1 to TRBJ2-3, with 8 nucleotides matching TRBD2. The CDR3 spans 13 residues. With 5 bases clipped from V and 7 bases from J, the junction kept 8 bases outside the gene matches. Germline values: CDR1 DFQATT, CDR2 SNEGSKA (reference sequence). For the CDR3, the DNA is TGCAGTGCTTTGATAGCGGGGTCACATACGCAGTATTTT. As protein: CSALIAGSHTQYF.

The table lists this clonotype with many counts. CDR3 in DNA: TGTGCCAGCAGCTTAAGAAACTACCTCCTCAATGAGCAGTTCTTC. Translated, it gives CASSLRNYLLNEQFF. The chain has TRBV7-3 and TRBJ2-1, with D unclear. Per germline, CDR1 SGHTA and CDR2 FQGTGA. The length of the CDR3 is 15 residues. The V gene lost 1 base and the J gene lost 6 bases, with 13 bases spanning the gap. The full variable domain, its missing parts supplied by reference TRBV7-3 and TRBJ2-1, is GAGVSQTPSNKVTEKGKYVELRCDPISGHTALYWYRQSLGQGPEFLIYFQGTGAADDSGLPNDRFFAVRPEGSVSTLKIQRTERGDSAVYLCASSLRNYLLNEQFFGPGTRLTVL.

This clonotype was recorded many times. This CDR3 reads CASSQGLVRETQYF. Written as DNA, the CDR3 is TGTGCCAGCAGCCAAGGACTAGTAAGAGAGACCCAGTACTTC. J is TRBJ2-5 and V is TRBV3-1, with a weak D call TRBD2 (6 bases). CDR1 and CDR2 (germline): LGHDT, YNNKEL (reference sequence). V was shortened by 1 base and J by 4 bases, with 10 bases between the two germline ends. This CDR3 spans 14 amino acids.